One and the same sample provided the 4 T cell receptor beta chains below, sequenced in a study of identical twins. Each CDR3 protein is one row after TCRdb ran MiXCR on the 5' RACE reads. The sample carries roughly 250,000 distinct CDR3 sequences, roughly an eighth recorded once. Sequences were obtained from memory (CD45RO+) T cells sorted from blood. The receptors shown here come from a woman younger than 30 in good health.

This clonotype was recorded a few times. The V and J genes are TRBV20-1 and TRBJ1-1; TRBD1 is a possible D gene (5 bases). With 5 bases removed from V and 2 bases from J, the gap between germline ends came to 6 bases. Germline-derived CDR1 and CDR2 are DFQATT and SNEGSKA (reference sequence). This CDR3 spans 11 amino acids. The CDR3 DNA is TGCAGTGCTCAGGGAAACACTGAAGCTTTCTTT. Protein product: CSAQGNTEAFF.

This clonotype was counted between two and nine times. The chain carries TRBV6-1 and TRBJ2-2; 8 positions match TRBD1. This CDR3 region has 14 residues. Trimming removed 8 bases from V and 8 bases from J; junction bases left unmatched: 10. The germline CDR1 and CDR2 sequences are MNHNS and SASEGT. CDR3 residues: CASVESGGRGELFF. As DNA, the CDR3 is TGTGCCAGCGTCGAGTCAGGGGGCAGGGGGGAGCTGTTTTTT.

This clonotype was recorded a few times. The chain combines TRBV2 with TRBJ2-1; D perhaps matches TRBD1 (6 bases). The V and J ends lost 5 bases and 0 bases respectively, with 11 bases between them. The germline V gene encodes CDR1 SNHLY and CDR2 FYNNEI. This CDR3 has 15 amino acids. CDR3 in amino acids: CASSPPRGSYNEQFF. Here the CDR3 DNA reads TGTGCCAGCAGTCCCCCCAGGGGCTCCTACAATGAGCAGTTCTTC.

This rearrangement joins TRBV12-3 or TRBV12-4 to TRBJ2-1, with TRBD2 matching over 10 bases. The CDR3 consists of 19 residues. V trimming: 11 bases; J trimming: 0 bases; junction bases outside the gene matches: 19. The CDR3 loop reads CAFSLAGTSASSSYNEQFF. For the CDR3, the DNA is TGTGCCTTCAGTTTAGCCGGGACTAGCGCCAGCAGCTCCTACAATGAGCAGTTCTTC.